The following is a TCR beta chain sequence with its context. The method was immunoSEQ multiplex PCR; TCRdb's version includes in-frame clones alone and lacks a portion of them. There are about 120,000 clones in the sample; around 85% occur only once, and 7.9% lies in the top ten. The sample originates from a study of blood T cell repertoires in COVID-19. Study context: From T cells, B-cell-depleted T cells, or PBMCs came the material, which was cDNA or gDNA.

The CDR3 consists of 15 residues. V was trimmed by 3 bases and J by 4 bases, leaving 12 bases between them. Germline CDR1 KGHSH, CDR2 LQKENI. J is TRBJ2-2 and V is TRBV18; D is perhaps TRBD1 (5 bases). Sequenced material: peripheral blood. This receptor was taken from a man aged 70 or older who had recovered from COVID-19. Written as DNA, the CDR3 is TGTGCCAGCTCACCCACCTCAGGGTCCACCGGGGAGCTGTTTTTT. Translating it yields CASSPTSGSTGELFF.